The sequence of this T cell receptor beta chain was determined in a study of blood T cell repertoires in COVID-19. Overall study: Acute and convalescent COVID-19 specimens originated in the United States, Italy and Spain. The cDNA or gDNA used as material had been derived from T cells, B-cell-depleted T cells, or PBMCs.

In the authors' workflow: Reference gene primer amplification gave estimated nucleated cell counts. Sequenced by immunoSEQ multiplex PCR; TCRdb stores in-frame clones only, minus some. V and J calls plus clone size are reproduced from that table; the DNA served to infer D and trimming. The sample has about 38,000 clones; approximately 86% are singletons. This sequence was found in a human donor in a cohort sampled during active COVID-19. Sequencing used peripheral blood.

The CDR3 spells CASSSLRGENTIYF. CDR3 nucleotide sequence: TGTGCCAGCAGCAGCCTGCGGGGGGAAAACACCATATATTTT. The chain carries TRBV11-2 and TRBJ1-3; possibly TRBD1 for D (5 bases). CDR3 length: 14 amino acids. The V end lost 5 bases, the J end lost 6 bases, and 14 bases lay between the germline ends. From germline, CDR1 is SGHAT and CDR2 FQNNGV.